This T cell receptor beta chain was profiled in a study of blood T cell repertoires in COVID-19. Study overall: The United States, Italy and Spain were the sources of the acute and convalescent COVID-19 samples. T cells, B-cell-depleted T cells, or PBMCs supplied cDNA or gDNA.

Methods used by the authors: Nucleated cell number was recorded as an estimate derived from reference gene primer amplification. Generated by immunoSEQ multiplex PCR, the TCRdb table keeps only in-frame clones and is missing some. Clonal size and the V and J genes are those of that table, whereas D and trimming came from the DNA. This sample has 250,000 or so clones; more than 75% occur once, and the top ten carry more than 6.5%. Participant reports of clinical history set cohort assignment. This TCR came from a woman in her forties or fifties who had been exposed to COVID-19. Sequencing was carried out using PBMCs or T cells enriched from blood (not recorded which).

The CDR3: CASSLTSAIRTQYF. The CDR3 DNA is TGCGCCAGCAGCCTCACTAGCGCCATCAGGACCCAGTACTTC. This chain links TRBV4-1 with TRBJ2-5, with 7 bases that match TRBD2. The CDR3 is 14 amino acids. The V and J ends lost 4 bases and 7 bases, in that order; junction bases with no gene match: 9. Germline CDR1 reads MGHRA; CDR2 reads YSYEKL.